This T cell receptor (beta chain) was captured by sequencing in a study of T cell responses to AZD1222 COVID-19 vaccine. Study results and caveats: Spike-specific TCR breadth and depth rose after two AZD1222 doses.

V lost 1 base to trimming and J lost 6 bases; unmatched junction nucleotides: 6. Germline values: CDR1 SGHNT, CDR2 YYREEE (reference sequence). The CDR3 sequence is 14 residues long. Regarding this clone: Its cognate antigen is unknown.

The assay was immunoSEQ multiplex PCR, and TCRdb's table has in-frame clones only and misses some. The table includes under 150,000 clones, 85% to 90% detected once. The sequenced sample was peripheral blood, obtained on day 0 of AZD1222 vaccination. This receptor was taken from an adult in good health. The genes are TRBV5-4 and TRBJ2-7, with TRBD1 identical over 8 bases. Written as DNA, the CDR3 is TGTGCCAGCAGCTTGACCCTTGACAGGGGCGAGCAGTACTTC. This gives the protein CASSLTLDRGEQYF.